This T cell receptor (beta chain) emerged from a study of T cell responses to AZD1222 COVID-19 vaccine. Study results and caveats: Mapped onto spike, vaccine-associated CD4 TCRs spanned it and were dominant at 160-218 and 743-854. Two doses of AZD1222 preceded a rise in Spike-specific TCR breadth and depth. Donors in the cohort were predominantly white British and more often female, and clonal diversity was possibly underestimated.

Sequenced by immunoSEQ multiplex PCR; TCRdb stores in-frame clones only, minus some. Here the sample spans 150,000 or so clones, roughly 90% being singletons. This clone was observed a handful of times. The antigen remains undetermined. V was clipped by 4 bases and J by 8 bases; unmatched bases: 4. The CDR3 has 13 residues. Germline CDR1 and CDR2: SGDLS and YYNGEE. This TCR derives from an adult in good health. The sequencing here drew on peripheral blood, taken on day 0 of MenACWY control vaccination. The chain recombines TRBV9 with TRBJ2-4, with TRBD1 identical over 9 bases. CDR3 region: CASSQDRGDIQYF. CDR3 DNA sequence: TGTGCCAGCAGCCAGGACAGGGGAGACATTCAGTACTTC.